Listed below are T cell receptor beta chains from one sample, sequenced in a study of radiotherapy plus CTLA-4 blockade in lung cancer. This table comes from immunoSEQ multiplex PCR, and its TCRdb copy is limited to in-frame clones, with some not included. The data show 90,000 to 95,000 clones, around four fifths seen once. This material consisted of peripheral blood, taken from a patient treated with radiotherapy plus ipilimumab. These TCRs come from a human donor with non-small cell lung cancer who had stable disease on radiotherapy plus ipilimumab. Both conserved end residues are part of each CDR3. D genes are given only for firm matches. Size is omitted from some rows. Given values are once, few, many or a class for expanded clones.

.,.,TRBJ1-5,TRBV2,CASSVTRVDGNQPQHF,TGTGCCAGCAGTGTGACCAGGGTAGATGGCAATCAGCCCCAGCATTTT
.,.,TRBJ1-4,TRBV10-1,CASSSSPDEKLFF,TGCGCCAGCAGTTCCAGCCCCGACGAAAAACTGTTTTTT
.,.,TRBJ2-7,TRBV6-5,CASSLTGNYEQYF,TGTGCCAGCAGCCTCACCGGGAACTACGAGCAGTACTTC
.,.,TRBJ2-1,TRBV16,CASSQTTGQFF,TGTGCCAGCAGCCAAACGACAGGGCAGTTCTTC
.,TRBD1,TRBJ1-4,TRBV5-1,CASSLGGGASAFEKLFF,TGCGCCAGCAGCTTGGGAGGGGGCGCATCCGCATTTGAAAAACTGTTTTTT
few,TRBD1,TRBJ2-7,TRBV19,CASSKTGGLGQYF,TGTGCCAGTAGTAAGACAGGGGGCCTCGGGCAGTACTTC
.,.,TRBJ1-5,TRBV11-1,CASSLRGQPQHF,TGTGCCAGCAGCTTACGAGGTCAGCCCCAGCATTTT
.,.,TRBJ2-7,TRBV6-5,CASSYSSSYEQYF,TGTGCCAGCAGTTACTCGAGCAGCTACGAGCAGTACTTC
.,.,TRBJ1-2,TRBV20-1,CSAPHNYGYTF,TGCAGTGCTCCGCATAACTATGGCTACACCTTC
.,TRBD2,TRBJ2-7,TRBV7-8,CASSLKRERGPYEQYF,TGTGCCAGCAGCTTAAAAAGGGAGCGGGGGCCCTACGAGCAGTACTTC
.,.,TRBJ1-4,TRBV7-8,CASSFGGTNEKLFF,TGTGCCAGCAGCTTTGGGGGAACTAATGAAAAACTGTTTTTT
.,.,TRBJ1-1,TRBV10-1,CASSDGGLDTEAFF,TGCGCCAGCAGTGATGGAGGGTTGGACACTGAAGCTTTCTTT
.,.,TRBJ2-1,TRBV7-7,CASSLNAGGHNEQFF,TGTGCTAGCAGCTTAAATGCGGGTGGGCACAATGAGCAGTTCTTC
.,TRBD2,TRBJ2-2,TRBV30,CAWRGFLGGGGELFF,TGTGCCTGGAGAGGATTCCTTGGGGGGGGCGGGGAGCTGTTTTTT